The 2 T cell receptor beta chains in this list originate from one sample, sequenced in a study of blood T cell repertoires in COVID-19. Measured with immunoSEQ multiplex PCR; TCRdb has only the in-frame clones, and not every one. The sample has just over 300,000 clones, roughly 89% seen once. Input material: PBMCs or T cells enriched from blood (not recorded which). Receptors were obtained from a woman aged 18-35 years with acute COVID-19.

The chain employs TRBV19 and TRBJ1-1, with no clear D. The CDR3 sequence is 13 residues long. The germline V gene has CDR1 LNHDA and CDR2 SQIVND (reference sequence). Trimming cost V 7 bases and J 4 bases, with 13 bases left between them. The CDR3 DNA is TGTGCCAGTACCCCCCGGACTCTCACTGAAGCTTTCTTT. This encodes CASTPRTLTEAFF.

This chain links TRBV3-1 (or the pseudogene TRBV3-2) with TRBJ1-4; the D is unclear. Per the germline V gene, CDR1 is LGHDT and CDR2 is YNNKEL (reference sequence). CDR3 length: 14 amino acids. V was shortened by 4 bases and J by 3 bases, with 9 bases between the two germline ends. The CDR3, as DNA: TGTGCCAGCAGCCCAAGTGCGGCTAATGAAAAACTGTTTTTT. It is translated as CASSPSAANEKLFF.